One and the same sample provided the 32 T cell receptor beta chains below, sequenced in a study of Ad26.COV2.S vaccination and SARS-CoV-2 variants. Clones were read by immunoSEQ multiplex PCR, and TCRdb kept only the in-frame ones, dropping some. This sample yields a few hundred thousand clones, of which around 86% are seen a single time; approximately 3.6% belongs to the top ten. Treatment of the sample: 15 to 20 received Ad26.COV2.S at low or high dose, single or two shots; about five received placebo; per-sample allocation not given. After the first vaccine or placebo injection, samples were drawn on day 63. The source was peripheral blood, collected in a trial of Ad26.COV2.S vaccine versus placebo. Source of these receptors: a person between 18 and 65 years old who received the Ad26.COV2.S COVID-19 vaccine or a placebo.

This rearrangement joins TRBV9 to TRBJ1-2; TRBD1 might be the D (6 bases). The CDR3 sequence is 12 residues long. The germline V gene has CDR1 SGDLS and CDR2 YYNGEE. V lost 6 bases, J lost 5 bases, and 11 bases lay in between. The CDR3 nucleotides are TGTGCCAGCAAAGATACAGGGTATGGCTACACCTTC. Amino acids: CASKDTGYGYTF. The complete variable domain, with remaining parts taken from reference TRBV9 and TRBJ1-2, reads DSGVTQTPKHLITATGQRVTLRCSPRSGDLSVYWYQQSLDQGLQFLIQYYNGEERAKGNILERFSAQQFPDLHSELNLSSLELGDSALYFCASKDTGYGYTFGSGTRLTVV.

A single count supports this clone. V and J are TRBV27 and TRBJ2-3; 12 bases fit TRBD2. CDR3 length equals 14 residues. The junction had 8 bases not matched to a gene; V was cut back by 10 bases and J by 6 bases. The germline CDR1 and CDR2 sequences are MNHEY and SMNVEV (reference sequence). CDR3 amino acids: CATKGLAGGDTQYF. The CDR3 DNA sequence: TGTGCCACCAAGGGTCTAGCGGGGGGGGATACGCAGTATTTT.

The chain has TRBV6-2 or TRBV6-3 and TRBJ1-1; TRBD1 is a possible D gene (5 bases). This CDR3 region has 14 residues. The germline V and J ends were trimmed by 5 bases and 11 bases, with 21 bases remaining between them. Germline V gene sequence: CDR1 MNHEY, CDR2 SVGEGT. For the CDR3, the DNA is TGTGCCAGCAGTACCCCGCGGGGGGTGATTTTGGCTTTCTTT. Residues: CASSTPRGVILAFF.

The V gene is TRBV12-3 or TRBV12-4, the J gene TRBJ1-1; D is unresolved. The length of the CDR3 is 13 residues. V was cut by 0 bases and J by 2 bases, with 4 bases left in between. Written as DNA, the CDR3 is TGTGCCAGCAGTTTAGCGCTTAACACTGAAGCTTTCTTT. Protein product: CASSLALNTEAFF.

The sample holds one count of this clone. This chain uses TRBV7-2 with TRBJ1-3, with 7 bases fitting TRBD1. This CDR3 spans 14 amino acids. Germline V CDR1 and CDR2: SGHTA, FQGNSA. V was pared by 4 bases and J by 4 bases, with 4 bases of the junction left unmatched. CDR3 sequence (DNA): TGTGCCAGCAGCTACAGGGGCGACGGAAACACCATATATTTT. Translating gives CASSYRGDGNTIYF. The full variable domain, in which reference TRBV7-2 and TRBJ1-3 provide the parts outside the CDR3, is GAGVSQSPSNKVTEKGKDVELRCDPISGHTALYWYRQSLGQGLEFLIYFQGNSAPDKSGLPSDRFSAERTGGSVSTLTIQRTQQEDSAVYLCASSYRGDGNTIYFGEGSWLTVV.

Details on this clone: A single base separates this from a much larger clone, so it may be a read error. V gene TRBV6-2 or TRBV6-3 combines with J gene TRBJ1-1; D is perhaps TRBD1 (6 bases). The CDR3 is made up of 13 amino acids. V was cut by 6 bases and J by 0 bases, with 8 bases left in between. Per germline, CDR1 MNHEY and CDR2 SVGEGT. The CDR3 loop reads CASSWTVNTEAFF. In DNA, the CDR3 is TGTGCCAGCAGCTGGACAGTGAACACTGAAGCTTTCTTT.

The chain employs TRBV6-5 and TRBJ1-2; no firm D call. Trimming shortened V by 7 bases and J by 8 bases, and 17 bases separated the two germline ends. Germline V gene data show CDR1 as MNHEY and CDR2 as SVGAGI. This CDR3 region has 13 residues. DNA for the CDR3: TGTGCCAGCACCCGGGCCCCCCCGGAGGGCTACACCTTC. Its protein is CASTRAPPEGYTF.

This clone appeared once. The chain employs TRBV14 and TRBJ2-1; D is uncertain. V shed 1 base and J shed 2 bases, with 12 bases lying between them. Germline CDR1 and CDR2: SGHDN and FVKESK. The CDR3 consists of 16 residues. The CDR3 nucleotides are TGTGCCAGCAGCCAAGTTGGGCTATCCCCCTACAATGAGCAGTTCTTC. This codes for CASSQVGLSPYNEQFF.

This chain links TRBV5-6 with TRBJ2-7, with 7 nucleotides matching TRBD1. Germline lookup yields CDR1 SGHDT and CDR2 YYEEEE. Trimming removed 4 bases from V and 2 bases from J; junction bases left unmatched: 9. The CDR3 spans 15 residues. The CDR3 loop reads CASSADPGQTYEQYF. DNA for the CDR3: TGTGCCAGCAGCGCGGATCCGGGACAGACCTACGAGCAGTACTTC.

This rearrangement joins TRBV6-5 to TRBJ1-1, with unresolved D. Germline loops: CDR1 MNHEY, CDR2 SVGAGI. Trimming took 8 bases from V and 1 from J, leaving 11 bases between them. This CDR3 comprises 13 residues. The CDR3 loop reads CASAFRRNTEAFF. CDR3 nucleotides: TGTGCCAGCGCCTTCCGTAGGAACACTGAAGCTTTCTTT.

Only a few counts were recorded for this clone. A much more abundant neighbour one base away suggests this may be a read error. The CDR3 region has the DNA TGTGCCAGCAGCTGGGGACAGAACACTGAAGCTTTCTTT. Encoded protein: CASSWGQNTEAFF. The chain carries TRBV13 and TRBJ1-1, with D perhaps TRBD1 (6 bases). The germline V gene has CDR1 PRHDT and CDR2 FYEKMQ (reference sequence). The CDR3 spans 13 residues. The germline V and J ends were trimmed by 4 bases and 1 base, with 7 bases remaining between them.

The DNA for the CDR3 is TGTGCCAGCAGCCCTAGCGGGGGCTCCCCCTACGAGCAGTACTTC. It codes for CASSPSGGSPYEQYF. V and J are TRBV11-3 and TRBJ2-7; 10 bases agree with TRBD2. The CDR3 is 15 amino acids. Trimming took 5 bases from V and 2 from J; bases not matched to a gene: 6. CDR1 SGHNT and CDR2 YENEEA come from the germline V gene.

The chain has TRBV6-6 and TRBJ1-1; D is perhaps TRBD1 (5 bases). Germline loops: CDR1 MNHNY, CDR2 SVGAGI (reference sequence). There are 14 residues in the CDR3. Trimming took off 2 bases at V and 2 bases at J, with 9 bases between the two ends. The CDR3 loop reads CASSYVTDNTEAFF. The CDR3 coding sequence is TGTGCCAGCAGTTACGTGACAGATAACACTGAAGCTTTCTTT.

J is TRBJ2-1 and V is TRBV7-3; no clear D gene. This CDR3 has 13 amino acids. The germline V and J ends were trimmed by 1 base and 9 bases, with 10 bases remaining between them. Germline V gives CDR1 SGHTA, CDR2 FQGTGA. The CDR3 bases are TGTGCCAGCAGCTTAAGTGTGAATTCTGAGCAGTTCTTC. Its translation: CASSLSVNSEQFF.

The V call is TRBV10-3, the J call TRBJ1-1; 7 nucleotides line up with TRBD1. This CDR3 contains 14 residues. Losses at the gene ends were 10 bases for V and 2 bases for J; bases not matched to a gene: 10. The germline V gene encodes CDR1 ENHRY and CDR2 SYGVKD. The CDR3 reads CASGQTGINTEAFF. In DNA, the CDR3 is TGTGCCAGCGGACAGACAGGGATTAACACTGAAGCTTTCTTT.

V usage is TRBV3-1 (or the pseudogene TRBV3-2) and J usage is TRBJ1-1; a possible D gene is TRBD1 (5 bases). Germline CDR1 is LGHDT and CDR2 is YNNKEL (reference sequence). CDR3 length equals 14 residues. The V gene lost 1 base and the J gene lost 2 bases, with 8 bases spanning the gap. For the CDR3, the DNA is TGTGCCAGCAGCCAAGGGACATTAAACACTGAAGCTTTCTTT. This gives the protein CASSQGTLNTEAFF.

The chain employs TRBV5-1 and TRBJ2-1, with 9 bases that match TRBD2. The CDR3 is 15 amino acids. Per germline, CDR1 SGHRS and CDR2 YFSETQ. V lost 4 bases, J lost 6 bases, and 8 bases stayed unmatched. The CDR3 loop is CASSVRLAGTNEQFF. CDR3 nucleotides: TGCGCCAGCAGCGTGAGGCTAGCGGGGACCAATGAGCAGTTCTTC.

The V gene is TRBV5-1, the J gene TRBJ2-2, with 10 bases fitting TRBD1. Germline V lookup: CDR1 SGHRS, CDR2 YFSETQ. The V segment lost 4 bases and the J segment 1 base; nucleotides outside the gene matches: 4. This CDR3 has 16 amino acids. In DNA, the CDR3 is TGCGCCAGCAGCCAGGGACAGGGGAAGAACACCGGGGAGCTGTTTTTT. Amino acids: CASSQGQGKNTGELFF.

This rearrangement joins TRBV5-4 to TRBJ2-1; 8 nucleotides match TRBD1. CDR1 and CDR2 from the germline V gene are SGHNT and YYREEE (reference sequence). There are 16 residues in the CDR3. The V gene end was trimmed by 3 bases and the J gene end by 4 bases; junction bases not matched to a gene: 9. The CDR3, as DNA: TGTGCCAGCAGCTCCGAGCAGGGGGCTATTTACAATGAGCAGTTCTTC. Residues: CASSSEQGAIYNEQFF.

V usage is TRBV7-2 and J usage is TRBJ1-2, with D unclear. CDR1 is SGHTA, CDR2 FQGNSA, per germline. Trimming took off 1 base at V and 2 bases at J, with 8 bases between the two ends. The CDR3 has 14 residues. CDR3 nucleotide sequence: TGTGCCAGCAGCTTAGAGACTTTGAACTATGGCTACACCTTC. It is translated as CASSLETLNYGYTF.

The chain joins TRBV6-5 to TRBJ1-3; tentative D call: TRBD1 (5 bases). The ends were cut back, 9 bases at V and 3 bases at J, with 18 bases in the middle. Germline V gene lookup returns CDR1 MNHEY and CDR2 SVGAGI. This CDR3 is built from 15 residues. In nucleotides, the CDR3 is TGTGCCAGTTTTGGGGGGTACGGCTATGGAAACACCATATATTTT. It yields the protein CASFGGYGYGNTIYF.

This clone was counted a single time. The rearrangement uses TRBV2 and TRBJ2-7; D is unclear. The germline gives CDR1 SNHLY, CDR2 FYNNEI. The CDR3 sequence is 10 residues long. V lost 5 bases, J lost 4 bases, and 3 bases lay in between. The CDR3, as DNA: TGTGCCAGCAGTCAGTACGAGCAGTACTTC. It encodes CASSQYEQYF.

The rearrangement joins TRBV5-1 to TRBJ2-1; a weak D match, TRBD2 (6 bases). The CDR3 runs to 15 residues. V shed 0 bases and J shed 7 bases, with 14 bases lying between them. Germline CDR1 and CDR2: SGHRS and YFSETQ. The CDR3 DNA sequence: TGCGCCAGCAGCTTGGCCGGGGCCCGGGGGAATGAGCAGTTCTTC. Its protein product is CASSLAGARGNEQFF. The full variable domain, completed using reference TRBV5-1 and TRBJ2-1, is KAGVTQTPRYLIKTRGQQVTLSCSPISGHRSVSWYQQTPGQGLQFLFEYFSETQRNKGNFPGRFSGRQFSNSRSEMNVSTLELGDSALYLCASSLAGARGNEQFFGPGTRLTVL.

The count of this clone is one. The CDR3 DNA sequence: TGTGCCACCAGCAGTTCCGACAGAGCTTTTAATTCACCCCTCCACTTT. This gives the protein CATSSSDRAFNSPLHF. The V gene is TRBV15, the J gene TRBJ1-6; a weak D match, TRBD1 (5 bases). Looked up from germline, CDR1 is LNHNV and CDR2 is YYDKDF (reference sequence). Trimming pared 3 bases from V and 6 bases from J, leaving 15 bases between. This CDR3 is built from 16 residues.

The chain combines TRBV5-1 with TRBJ2-2, with D tentatively TRBD2 (6 bases). The CDR3 sequence is 16 residues long. V lost 0 bases to trimming and J lost 5 bases, with 14 bases between them. Germline V gene data show CDR1 as SGHRS and CDR2 as YFSETQ. CDR3 bases: TGCGCCAGCAGCTTGGCCGCGGGGAGGAAGACCGGGGAGCTGTTTTTT. Translating it yields CASSLAAGRKTGELFF. The full variable domain, with the rest looked up from reference TRBV5-1 and TRBJ2-2, is KAGVTQTPRYLIKTRGQQVTLSCSPISGHRSVSWYQQTPGQGLQFLFEYFSETQRNKGNFPGRFSGRQFSNSRSEMNVSTLELGDSALYLCASSLAAGRKTGELFFGEGSRLTVL.

DNA of the CDR3: TGTGCCAGCAGTTCCGACAGGGGCTCCTACGAGCAGTACTTC. It translates to CASSSDRGSYEQYF. The chain carries TRBV2 and TRBJ2-7; 8 bases fit TRBD1. Germline loops: CDR1 SNHLY, CDR2 FYNNEI. After removal of 5 bases from V and 0 bases from J, the junction contained 3 bases not matched to a gene. The CDR3 extends over 14 amino acids.

The V gene is TRBV3-1 (or the pseudogene TRBV3-2), the J gene TRBJ2-3; D is unresolved. Trimming cost V 1 base and J 7 bases, with 9 bases left between them. CDR3 length equals 13 residues. Germline CDR1 is LGHDT and CDR2 is YNNKEL (reference sequence). This chain's CDR3 is CASSQGILNTQYF. DNA for the CDR3: TGTGCCAGCAGCCAAGGGATTTTGAATACGCAGTATTTT.

V gene TRBV5-4 combines with J gene TRBJ2-5, with 11 bases identical to TRBD1. Germline trimming cut 1 base from V and 5 bases from J; bases unmatched to any gene: 7. Per germline, CDR1 SGHNT and CDR2 YYREEE (reference sequence). The CDR3 sequence is 16 residues long. Written as DNA, the CDR3 is TGTGCCAGCAGCTTGCCCCTGGGACAGGGGGAGGAGACCCAGTACTTC. Its protein product is CASSLPLGQGEETQYF.

The chain has TRBV30 and TRBJ1-1, with unresolved D. The length of the CDR3 is 12 residues. Germline loops: CDR1 GTSNPN, CDR2 SVGIG (reference sequence). Trimming removed 4 bases at V and 3 bases at J, with 9 bases between. The CDR3 sequence: CAWNGQHTEAFF. Here the CDR3 DNA reads TGTGCCTGGAACGGGCAGCACACTGAAGCTTTCTTT. The variable domain in full, with the rest retrieved from reference TRBV30 and TRBJ1-1, is SQTIHQWPATLVQPVGSPLSLECTVEGTSNPNLYWYRQAAGRGLQLLFYSVGIGQISSEVPQNLSASRPQDRQFILSSKKLLLSDSGFYLCAWNGQHTEAFFGQGTRLTVV.

This chain joins TRBV12-5 and TRBJ2-7; 7 bases agree with TRBD2. Germline V gene lookup returns CDR1 LGHNT and CDR2 FRNRAP. Losses at the gene ends were 0 bases for V and 7 bases for J; bases not matched to a gene: 6. This CDR3 has 14 amino acids. In nucleotides, the CDR3 is TGTGCTAGTGGTTTGGTACGGGGGGTTGGGGAGCAGTACTTC. This gives the protein CASGLVRGVGEQYF.

This clone was seen more than once but under ten times. This sequence joins TRBV5-1 and TRBJ2-1, with 7 bases fitting TRBD2. In germline, CDR1 is SGHRS, CDR2 YFSETQ. The V gene end was trimmed by 6 bases and the J gene end by 2 bases; junction bases not matched to a gene: 11. The CDR3 covers 16 residues. The CDR3 sequence is CASTHLAGKPYNEQFF. Written as DNA, the CDR3 is TGCGCCAGCACCCATTTAGCGGGTAAACCCTACAATGAGCAGTTCTTC.

The V call is TRBV6-5, the J call TRBJ1-6; TRBD1 might be the D (5 bases). Germline lookup yields CDR1 MNHEY and CDR2 SVGAGI. CDR3 length: 12 amino acids. Trimming cost V 8 bases and J 8 bases, with 10 bases left between them. CDR3 protein: CASSRVDSPLHF. CDR3 sequence (DNA): TGTGCCAGCTCCAGGGTAGATTCACCCCTCCACTTT.